A selection of T cell receptor beta chains follows, all from one sample in a study of monozygotic twins with cystic fibrosis. Sequencing used immunoSEQ multiplex PCR; TCRdb keeps in-frame clones, though not all of them. The data hold about 36,000 clones, with nearly 85% observed a single time. Source material: blood. The receptors originated from a girl aged 2-10 years with cystic fibrosis. Each CDR3 is given with its conserved first and last residue. The D gene is left open where the match is weak. Size values are once, few and many counts, or a class for expanded clones, and some rows have none.

j_call: TRBJ1-5; clone_size: .; d_call: TRBD1; v_call: TRBV7-9; cdr3_aa: CASSTTGDQPQHF; cdr3_nt: TGTGCCAGCAGCACTACAGGGGATCAGCCCCAGCATTTT
j_call: TRBJ2-2; clone_size: .; d_call: TRBD1; v_call: TRBV19; cdr3_aa: CASSMRQGARRNTGELFF; cdr3_nt: TGTGCCAGTAGTATGCGGCAGGGGGCTCGGAGGAACACCGGGGAGCTGTTTTTT
j_call: TRBJ1-1; clone_size: .; d_call: .; v_call: TRBV9; cdr3_aa: CASSPVGQNTEAFF; cdr3_nt: TGTGCCAGCAGCCCCGTGGGGCAGAACACTGAAGCTTTCTTT
j_call: TRBJ2-7; clone_size: .; d_call: .; v_call: TRBV27; cdr3_aa: CASMAALGLGYEQYF; cdr3_nt: TGTGCCAGCATGGCGGCCCTCGGCTTAGGCTACGAGCAGTACTTC
j_call: TRBJ1-1; clone_size: .; d_call: TRBD1; v_call: TRBV29-1; cdr3_aa: CSVERQGGLNTEAFF; cdr3_nt: TGCAGCGTTGAAAGACAGGGAGGGTTGAACACTGAAGCTTTCTTT
j_call: TRBJ2-5; clone_size: .; d_call: .; v_call: TRBV20-1; cdr3_aa: CSAKEAKTQYF; cdr3_nt: TGCAGTGCTAAGGAGGCTAAGACCCAGTACTTC
j_call: TRBJ1-1; clone_size: once; d_call: TRBD1; v_call: TRBV6-5; cdr3_aa: CASSYLDRAEAFF; cdr3_nt: TGTGCCAGCAGTTACCTGGACAGGGCGGAAGCTTTCTTT
j_call: TRBJ2-7; clone_size: .; d_call: .; v_call: TRBV5-4; cdr3_aa: CASSPRQESSYEQYF; cdr3_nt: TGTGCCAGCAGCCCACGACAGGAGAGCTCCTACGAGCAGTACTTC
j_call: TRBJ1-1; clone_size: few; d_call: .; v_call: TRBV2; cdr3_aa: CASSEQNTEAFF; cdr3_nt: TGTGCCAGCAGTGAACAGAACACTGAAGCTTTCTTT
j_call: TRBJ2-2; clone_size: .; d_call: .; v_call: TRBV2; cdr3_aa: CASSYSVTGELFF; cdr3_nt: TGTGCCAGCAGTTATAGTGTTACCGGGGAGCTGTTTTTT
j_call: TRBJ1-6; clone_size: .; d_call: .; v_call: TRBV5-1; cdr3_aa: CASSLTDGGYNSPLHF; cdr3_nt: TGCGCCAGCAGCTTGACGGACGGAGGGTACAATTCACCCCTCCACTTT
j_call: TRBJ1-1; clone_size: few; d_call: .; v_call: TRBV7-3; cdr3_aa: CASSFSPQSTEAFF; cdr3_nt: TGTGCCAGCAGCTTCTCTCCGCAGTCCACTGAAGCTTTCTTT
j_call: TRBJ2-5; clone_size: .; d_call: .; v_call: TRBV7-8; cdr3_aa: CASSSRLSGTQYF; cdr3_nt: TGTGCCAGCAGCTCGCGGCTTTCGGGGACCCAGTACTTC
j_call: TRBJ1-1; clone_size: .; d_call: .; v_call: TRBV9; cdr3_aa: CASSVGPPNTEAFF; cdr3_nt: TGTGCCAGCAGCGTGGGACCCCCGAACACTGAAGCTTTCTTT
j_call: TRBJ1-1; clone_size: .; d_call: .; v_call: TRBV29-1; cdr3_aa: CSAASTEAFF; cdr3_nt: TGCAGCGCTGCCTCGACTGAAGCTTTCTTT
j_call: TRBJ1-6; clone_size: .; d_call: TRBD1; v_call: TRBV6-4; cdr3_aa: CASSDFPQQGNIVGTGNPLHF; cdr3_nt: TGTGCCAGCAGTGACTTCCCACAGCAGGGTAACATTGTGGGGACAGGGAACCCCCTCCACTTT
j_call: TRBJ1-1; clone_size: .; d_call: .; v_call: TRBV15; cdr3_aa: CATADPRLAFGYMNTEAFF; cdr3_nt: TGTGCCACCGCAGACCCGCGGCTGGCCTTTGGTTACATGAACACTGAAGCTTTCTTT